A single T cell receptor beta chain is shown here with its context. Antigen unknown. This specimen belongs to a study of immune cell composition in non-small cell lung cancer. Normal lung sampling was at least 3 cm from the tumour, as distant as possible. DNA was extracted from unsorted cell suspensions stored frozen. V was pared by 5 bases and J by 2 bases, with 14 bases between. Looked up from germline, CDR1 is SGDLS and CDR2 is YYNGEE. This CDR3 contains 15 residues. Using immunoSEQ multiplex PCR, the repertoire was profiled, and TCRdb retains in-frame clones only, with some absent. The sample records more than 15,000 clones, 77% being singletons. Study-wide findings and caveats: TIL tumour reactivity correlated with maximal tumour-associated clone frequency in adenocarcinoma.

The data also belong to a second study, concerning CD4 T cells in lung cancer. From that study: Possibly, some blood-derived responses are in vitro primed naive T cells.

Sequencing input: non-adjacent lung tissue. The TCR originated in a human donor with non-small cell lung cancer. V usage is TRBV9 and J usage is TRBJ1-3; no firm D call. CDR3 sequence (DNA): TGTGCCAGCAGAGAGGACGCGGGAACTGGAAACACCATATATTTT. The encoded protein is CASREDAGTGNTIYF.